The 23 T cell receptor beta chains reported below all come from one sample, sequenced in a study of CD8 T cells in ankylosing spondylitis (dated by TCRdb to about 2017). Library prep was done by 5' RACE. Sequencer: Illumina HiSeq 2500. TCRdb ran its own pipeline on the public reads, namely fastp trimming at Q25 and MiXCR clone calling, and kept in-frame beta chains. Each entry merges the rows of one CDR3 protein and shows their most common DNA and genes. In this sample the table shows approximately 240,000 distinct CDR3 sequences, 20% to 30% of which occur a single time. Roughly 0.67% of the sample belongs to the ten largest clones. Sequencing used blood, either unsorted or a sorted T cell fraction (not recorded which). All receptors come from a male donor with ankylosing spondylitis or in good health (not recorded which).

This clonotype was picked up many times. The CDR3 nucleotides read TGTGCCATCTCGAGGGGGACAGGGGGCCAAGAGACCCAGTACTTC. Its protein is CAISRGTGGQETQYF. This chain joins TRBV10-3 and TRBJ2-5, with TRBD1 identical over 11 bases. The CDR3 spans 15 residues. The germline CDR1 and CDR2 sequences are ENHRY and SYGVKD. V lost 8 bases, J lost 1 base, and 6 bases stayed unmatched.

This clonotype was counted ten times or more. The V gene is TRBV29-1, the J gene TRBJ2-4; either TRBD1 or TRBD2 may supply D (5 bases each). The germline gives CDR1 SQVTM, CDR2 ANQGSEA. The CDR3 extends over 18 amino acids. V lost 5 bases and J lost 0, with 23 bases in between. CDR3 protein: CSVLARVFTGLAKNIQYF. Here the CDR3 DNA reads TGCAGCGTTCTAGCCAGGGTATTCACGGGCCTAGCCAAAAACATTCAGTACTTC.

Many counts were recorded for this clonotype. CDR3 coding DNA: TGTGCCAGCAGCCAAGAAGCTCGGGAGACCCAGTACTTC. It is translated as CASSQEARETQYF. The rearrangement links TRBV3-1 to TRBJ2-5, with D unclear. Germline V CDR1 and CDR2: LGHDT, YNNKEL (reference sequence). The V end was cut by 0 bases, the J end by 5 bases, with 7 bases between. This CDR3 contains 13 residues.

The chain joins TRBV7-2 to TRBJ2-7, with D uncertain. The V end was cut by 3 bases, the J end by 6 bases, with 12 bases between. This CDR3 contains 13 residues. Germline lookup yields CDR1 SGHTA and CDR2 FQGNSA. The CDR3 loop reads CASSFGVHREQYF. Written as DNA, the CDR3 is TGTGCCAGCAGCTTTGGGGTACATCGCGAGCAGTACTTC.

This clonotype appeared many times. V and J are TRBV5-5 and TRBJ1-2, with a tentative D call TRBD1 (6 bases). The CDR3 has 15 amino acids. The V end lost 0 bases, the J end lost 4 bases, and 13 bases lay between the germline ends. CDR1 and CDR2 (germline): SGHKS, YYEKEE (reference sequence). The CDR3 reads CASSLAGDTLYGYTF. In DNA, the CDR3 is TGTGCCAGCAGCTTGGCCGGGGACACTCTCTATGGCTACACCTTC. The full variable domain, with the rest looked up from reference TRBV5-5 and TRBJ1-2, is DAGVTQSPTHLIKTRGQQVTLRCSPISGHKSVSWYQQVLGQGPQFIFQYYEKEERGRGNFPDRFSARQFPNYSSELNVNALLLGDSALYLCASSLAGDTLYGYTFGSGTRLTVV.

In this sample, this clonotype turned up many times. The rearrangement joins TRBV20-1 to TRBJ1-5, with D maybe TRBD1 (5 bases). V dropped 5 bases and J dropped 7 bases, with 21 bases sitting between them. This CDR3 spans 15 amino acids. The germline gives CDR1 DFQATT, CDR2 SNEGSKA (reference sequence). CDR3 sequence reads: CSAPRDGRFDQPQHF. CDR3 bases: TGCAGTGCTCCCCGGGACGGACGCTTTGACCAGCCCCAGCATTTT.

The chain carries TRBV19 and TRBJ1-5, with TRBD1 matching 7 bases. Trimming cost V 7 bases and J 2 bases; bases outside gene matches: 11. CDR1 and CDR2 from the germline V gene are LNHDA and SQIVND (reference sequence). The CDR3 sequence is 16 residues long. For the CDR3, the DNA is TGTGCCAGTACCACTAGGCCAGGGACAGGCAATCAGCCCCAGCATTTT. Its protein product is CASTTRPGTGNQPQHF.

This chain uses TRBV5-6 with TRBJ1-6, with 9 bases lining up with TRBD1. Germline V gene lookup returns CDR1 SGHDT and CDR2 YYEEEE. The CDR3 runs 16 residues. V lost 5 bases and J lost 9; bases outside the gene matches: 12. The CDR3 DNA follows: TGTGCCAGCAGTCGTCCCGGGACAGGGTCCGGTTCACCCCTCCACTTT. Translation gives CASSRPGTGSGSPLHF.

Many counts were recorded for this clonotype. The rearrangement uses TRBV29-1 and TRBJ2-3; 7 nucleotides match TRBD1. CDR3 size: 18 residues. V was pared by 4 bases and J by 5 bases, with 21 bases of the junction left unmatched. Looked up from germline, CDR1 is SQVTM and CDR2 is ANQGSEA. The CDR3, as DNA: TGCAGCGTTGCAGGGGGATTGACCCCGGGGACGGGAAGAGATACGCAGTATTTT. Translation gives CSVAGGLTPGTGRDTQYF.

This clonotype was counted a few times. The V gene is TRBV7-6, the J gene TRBJ1-5; the D gene is possibly TRBD1 (5 bases). Germline V gene lookup returns CDR1 SGHVS and CDR2 FNYEAQ. The CDR3 has 13 amino acids. The V gene lost 1 base and the J gene lost 8 bases, with 9 bases spanning the gap. The CDR3 reads CASSLVPGEPQHF. The CDR3 bases are TGTGCCAGCAGCTTAGTACCGGGGGAGCCCCAGCATTTT.

This clonotype was detected only a few times. Lacking the conserved final phenylalanine or tryptophan, this CDR3 likely reflects a read error. It is unclear where the CDR3 begins or ends on the DNA, so no DNA is shown, and the CDR3 is as TCRdb lists it. V and J are TRBV3-1 and TRBJ2-5; the D call in the table, TRBD2, was not verified against the DNA. CDR1 and CDR2 from the germline V gene are LGHDT and YNNKEL (reference sequence). The CDR3 is 13 amino acids in total, end residues counted. This CDR3 is CASSQGALPSGEL.

This clonotype has at least ten counts. The chain recombines TRBV4-1 with TRBJ1-3, with D uncertain. The V end lost 1 base, the J end lost 5 bases, and 9 bases lay between the germline ends. CDR3 length equals 14 residues. Per germline, CDR1 MGHRA and CDR2 YSYEKL. DNA of the CDR3: TGCGCCAGCAGCCAAGGCAGAGTCAGAAACACCATATATTTT. Translated, it gives CASSQGRVRNTIYF.

This clonotype has a count of ten or more. J is TRBJ2-1 and V is TRBV2; either TRBD1 or TRBD2 may fit D (5 bases each). The CDR3 totals 17 residues. The germline gives CDR1 SNHLY, CDR2 FYNNEI. V was pared by 6 bases and J by 0 bases, with 18 bases between. The CDR3 coding sequence is TGTGCCAGCAGGAGGTCCGAGGGGTTTAGCTCCTACAATGAGCAGTTCTTC. It is translated as CASRRSEGFSSYNEQFF.

This rearrangement joins TRBV6-1 to TRBJ1-5; D gene unclear. Germline V gene sequence: CDR1 MNHNS, CDR2 SASEGT. CDR3 length: 21 amino acids. Trimming stripped 2 bases from V and 4 bases from J, with 30 bases between. The chain's CDR3 is CASSELIRGNTLTRLNQPQHF. The CDR3 DNA is TGTGCCAGCAGTGAATTGATCCGCGGCAACACCCTCACTCGTCTAAATCAGCCCCAGCATTTT.

Many counts were recorded for this clonotype. The rearrangement uses TRBV12-3 or TRBV12-4 and TRBJ2-1; possible D gene TRBD2, 5 bases. There are 12 residues in the CDR3. Trimming took 7 bases from V and 8 from J, leaving 12 bases between them. CDR3 residues: CASKTIGDEQFF. The DNA for the CDR3 is TGTGCCAGCAAGACCATCGGGGATGAGCAGTTCTTC.

The CDR3 protein is CSARDGDPSTDTQYF. In nucleotides, the CDR3 is TGCAGTGCTAGAGACGGAGATCCTTCCACAGATACGCAGTATTTT. The chain couples TRBV20-1 to TRBJ2-3; D gene uncertain. The CDR3 length is 15 residues. Germline-derived CDR1 and CDR2 are DFQATT and SNEGSKA (reference sequence). V lost 0 bases and J lost 2, with 12 bases in between.

This clonotype was counted a few times. The chain couples TRBV5-1 to TRBJ2-3; D is possibly TRBD1 or TRBD2 (5 bases each). CDR1 and CDR2 from the germline V gene are SGHRS and YFSETQ. The CDR3 covers 12 residues. V lost 2 bases and J lost 9, with 10 bases in between. The CDR3 protein is CASSFPGPTQYF. The CDR3 DNA reads as TGCGCCAGCAGCTTTCCGGGACCAACGCAGTATTTT.

The rearrangement links TRBV20-1 to TRBJ2-1, with TRBD1 matching over 8 bases. CDR3 length: 14 residues. In germline, CDR1 is DFQATT, CDR2 SNEGSKA (reference sequence). J lost 10 bases, V lost 5 bases, and 13 bases had no gene match. CDR3 coding DNA: TGCAGTGCTTCCACAGGGGGTATTACAAAGGAGCAGTTCTTC. Translation: CSASTGGITKEQFF.

This clonotype was counted only a few times. This chain links TRBV12-3 or TRBV12-4 with TRBJ1-2; TRBD1 matches 7 bases. CDR3 length: 13 residues. V dropped 6 bases and J dropped 4; count of bases not matched to a gene: 5. DNA for the CDR3: TGTGCCAGCAGCCTCAGGGGGACCTATGGCTACACCTTC. This translates into CASSLRGTYGYTF.

The sample holds many counts of this clonotype. The gene calls are TRBV20-1 and TRBJ2-7; 8 bases line up with TRBD1. This CDR3 spans 12 amino acids. V dropped 6 bases and J dropped 3; count of bases not matched to a gene: 4. Per germline, CDR1 DFQATT and CDR2 SNEGSKA (reference sequence). The CDR3 DNA reads as TGCAGTGCACGGACAGGGATCTACGAGCAGTACTTC. It is translated as CSARTGIYEQYF.

This clonotype occurred many times. CDR3 residues: CATSDQDSHQETQYF. The DNA of the CDR3 is TGTGCCACCAGTGATCAAGACAGCCACCAAGAGACCCAGTACTTC. The V call is TRBV24-1, the J call TRBJ2-5; D possibly corresponds to TRBD1 (5 bases). In germline, CDR1 is KGHDR, CDR2 SFDVKD. Trimming cost V 3 bases and J 0 bases, with 10 bases left between them. CDR3 length: 15 residues.

The J gene is TRBJ2-2, the V gene TRBV11-2; 7 nucleotides match TRBD1. V was clipped by 4 bases and J by 1 base; unmatched bases: 12. The CDR3 has 18 residues. The germline gives CDR1 SGHAT, CDR2 FQNNGV. The CDR3 nucleotides are TGTGCCAGCAGCTCCCGAATTACGGGACAGCGGAACACCGGGGAGCTGTTTTTT. This codes for CASSSRITGQRNTGELFF.

This chain links TRBV20-1 with TRBJ2-7; D unresolved. CDR3 size: 13 residues. The ends were cut back, 3 bases at V and 0 bases at J, with 9 bases in the middle. In germline, CDR1 is DFQATT, CDR2 SNEGSKA (reference sequence). CDR3 nucleotide sequence: TGCAGTGCTAGTACAATTCCCTCCTACGAGCAGTACTTC. Protein: CSASTIPSYEQYF.